What follows are 29 T cell receptor beta chains derived from one specimen sequenced in a study of Graves' ophthalmopathy and Graves' hyperthyroidism. RNA transcripts were the template, and TCR beta CDR3 regions were amplified from them. Amplification began with first-round RT-PCR using HTBI primers, then second-round multiplex PCR was performed. One entry per CDR3 protein, called by TCRdb with MiXCR from the multiplex PCR reads. The table includes about 620,000 distinct CDR3 sequences, 22% detected once. Material: peripheral blood. These receptors were collected from a woman between 18 and 30 years old with stable Graves' hyperthyroidism. Some clones in this sample may be carry-over from other donors' samples.

The sample holds many counts of this clonotype. The genes are TRBV6-1 and TRBJ2-7; possible D gene TRBD1, 6 bases. This CDR3 is built from 14 residues. V was trimmed by 1 base and J by 2 bases, leaving 9 bases between them. CDR1 and CDR2 (germline): MNHNS, SASEGT. CDR3 DNA sequence: TGTGCCAGCAGTGAAGGACAGGCGCCCTACGAGCAGTACTTC. Translating it yields CASSEGQAPYEQYF.

This sequence joins TRBV12-3 or TRBV12-4 and TRBJ1-1; D is possibly TRBD1 (5 bases). The ends were cut back, 4 bases at V and 11 bases at J, with 20 bases in the middle. This CDR3 is 14 amino acids long. The CDR3 DNA reads as TGTGCCAGCAGTTCCTGGGACGGACGCGATGAGGCTTTCTTT. This encodes CASSSWDGRDEAFF.

This clonotype was seen repeatedly, ten times or more. The chain links TRBV27 to TRBJ2-7; D gene uncertain. V gave up 5 bases and J gave up 6 bases, with 14 bases separating them. The CDR3 contains 13 residues. Germline lookup yields CDR1 MNHEY and CDR2 SMNVEV (reference sequence). CDR3 loop: CASSTRFGLEQYF. The CDR3 region has the DNA TGTGCCAGCAGTACCAGGTTTGGGCTCGAGCAGTACTTC.

This clonotype was counted once. This chain connects TRBV6-4 to TRBJ2-4; possibly TRBD1 for D (5 bases). CDR1 is MRHNA, CDR2 SNTAGT, per germline. The CDR3 has 15 residues. V was pared by 5 bases and J by 8 bases, with 19 bases between. The CDR3, as DNA: TGTGCCAGCAGTTACCCCCAGAAGGGGTTGGACATTCAGTACTTC. Amino acid sequence: CASSYPQKGLDIQYF.

This rearrangement joins TRBV25-1 to TRBJ2-2; possible D gene TRBD2, 6 bases. The CDR3 loop spans 14 amino acids. The germline V gene has CDR1 MGHDK and CDR2 SYGVNS. Trimming took 7 bases from V and 5 from J, leaving 14 bases between them. The CDR3 DNA sequence: TGTGCCAGCACAACCGGGACTCATACCGGGGAGCTGTTTTTT. The encoded protein is CASTTGTHTGELFF.

This clonotype has at least ten counts. This sequence joins TRBV3-1 and TRBJ2-7; D gene unclear. The germline V gene encodes CDR1 LGHDT and CDR2 YNNKEL (reference sequence). CDR3 length: 14 residues. Trimming left V 0 bases short and J 6 bases short, with 12 bases between. CDR3 in amino acids: CASSQDPSSSEQYF. In DNA form, the CDR3 reads TGTGCCAGCAGCCAAGATCCCTCAAGCAGCGAGCAGTACTTC.

This clonotype was picked up many times. A much larger clone lies a single base off, so this may be a read error. DNA for the CDR3: TGTGCCAGCAGTGGGGGACTAGCGGGAGAGACCAAGTACTTC. Protein: CASSGGLAGETKYF. The rearrangement uses TRBV6-1 and TRBJ2-5, with 14 bases matching TRBD2. The CDR3 consists of 14 residues. Germline V gives CDR1 MNHNS, CDR2 SASEGT.

This clonotype was detected many times. The J gene is TRBJ2-6, the V gene TRBV11-2, with D perhaps TRBD2 (5 bases). Germline V gene data show CDR1 as SGHAT and CDR2 as FQNNGV. The CDR3 is 16 amino acids. With 1 base removed from V and 0 bases from J, the gap between germline ends came to 7 bases. In DNA, the CDR3 is TGTGCCAGCAGCTTAGTTGGGAGCTCTGGGGCCAACGTCCTGACTTTC. Translating it yields CASSLVGSSGANVLTF.

In its sample, this clonotype was seen many times. The J gene is TRBJ1-2, the V gene TRBV12-3 or TRBV12-4, with TRBD1 matching over 8 bases. Trimming cost V 6 bases and J 3 bases; bases outside gene matches: 9. CDR3 length equals 15 residues. The CDR3 sequence is CASSPTDRVDYGYTF. Written as DNA, the CDR3 is TGTGCCAGCAGCCCCACGGACAGGGTCGACTATGGCTACACCTTC.

This sequence joins TRBV6-1 and TRBJ1-5, with D unresolved. The CDR3 length is 13 residues. Trimming pared 6 bases from V and 5 bases from J, leaving 11 bases between. Germline CDR1 MNHNS, CDR2 SASEGT. DNA for the CDR3: TGTGCCAGCAGCCCCGGTCTGCATCAGCCCCAGCATTTT. Protein product: CASSPGLHQPQHF.

The V call is TRBV6-2 or TRBV6-3, the J call TRBJ2-5; D is possibly TRBD1 (6 bases). This CDR3 region has 15 residues. Germline V gene sequence: CDR1 MNHEY, CDR2 SVGEGT. With 5 bases removed from V and 1 base from J, the gap between germline ends came to 14 bases. The CDR3 nucleotides read TGTGCCAGCAGTAGCCTGACAGGAGCCCAAGAGACCCAGTACTTC. It is translated as CASSSLTGAQETQYF.

The chain employs TRBV7-9 and TRBJ1-1; D may be TRBD1 (5 bases). Per the germline V gene, CDR1 is SEHNR and CDR2 is FQNEAQ (reference sequence). V was pared by 5 bases and J by 3 bases, with 16 bases between. This CDR3 has 15 residues. CDR3 coding DNA: TGTGCCAGCAGCGCCCGACGGGGCGTTGACACTGAAGCTTTCTTT. Its protein product is CASSARRGVDTEAFF.

This clonotype was picked up many times. This rearrangement joins TRBV12-3 or TRBV12-4 to TRBJ2-2; no definite D call. Trimming left V 5 bases short and J 8 bases short, with 12 bases between. The CDR3 is 13 amino acids. The CDR3 DNA sequence: TGTGCCAGCAGTCACGGAGCTAGGGGGGAGCTGTTTTTT. This gives the protein CASSHGARGELFF.

The table lists this clonotype with a few counts. The chain links TRBV5-5 to TRBJ1-1, with 9 bases fitting TRBD1. CDR3 length: 16 residues. V was clipped by 0 bases and J by 10 bases; unmatched bases: 13. Germline assignment: CDR1 SGHKS and CDR2 YYEKEE (reference sequence). Here the CDR3 reads CASSLEIGVQGAGAFF. CDR3 bases: TGTGCCAGCAGCTTGGAGATCGGAGTACAGGGGGCGGGAGCTTTCTTT.

This clonotype was picked up many times. The genes are TRBV28 and TRBJ2-7; either TRBD1 or TRBD2 may supply D (6 bases each). V was trimmed by 7 bases and J by 4 bases, leaving 20 bases between them. The CDR3 totals 15 residues. The germline V gene encodes CDR1 MDHEN and CDR2 SYDVKM. The CDR3 DNA reads TGTGCCAGCACTGGAGGGGGTTCGAATACGTACGAGCAGTACTTC. Residues: CASTGGGSNTYEQYF. Variable domain in full (rest from reference TRBV28 and TRBJ2-7): DVKVTQSSRYLVKRTGEKVFLECVQDMDHENMFWYRQDPGLGLRLIYFSYDVKMKEKGDIPEGYSVSREKKERFSLILESASTNQTSMYLCASTGGGSNTYEQYFGPGTRLTVT.

V gene TRBV28 combines with J gene TRBJ2-5, with 9 bases identical to TRBD2. V was clipped by 3 bases and J by 0 bases; unmatched bases: 5. This CDR3 has 16 amino acids. Per the germline V gene, CDR1 is MDHEN and CDR2 is SYDVKM. The CDR3 coding sequence is TGTGCCAGCAGTTTTGGGGCGGGAGGGTACCAAGAGACCCAGTACTTC. This sequence encodes CASSFGAGGYQETQYF.

The sample holds many counts of this clonotype. The chain recombines TRBV7-2 with TRBJ2-7, with a weak D call TRBD1 (5 bases). With 5 bases removed from V and 3 bases from J, the gap between germline ends came to 11 bases. CDR1 and CDR2 from the germline V gene are SGHTA and FQGNSA. The CDR3 loop spans 13 amino acids. The CDR3 bases are TGTGCCAGCAGCGGTGACAGACACTACGAGCAGTACTTC. It encodes CASSGDRHYEQYF. The complete variable domain, with remaining parts taken from reference TRBV7-2 and TRBJ2-7, reads GAGVSQSPSNKVTEKGKDVELRCDPISGHTALYWYRQSLGQGLEFLIYFQGNSAPDKSGLPSDRFSAERTGGSVSTLTIQRTQQEDSAVYLCASSGDRHYEQYFGPGTRLTVT.

The chain joins TRBV5-6 to TRBJ2-4, with a tentative D call TRBD2 (5 bases). CDR1 is SGHDT, CDR2 YYEEEE, per germline. The CDR3 sequence is 17 residues long. V was cut by 0 bases and J by 0 bases, with 13 bases left in between. The CDR3 DNA is TGTGCCAGCAGCTTGGTTAATAGCGTACTAGCCAAAAACATTCAGTACTTC. Protein sequence: CASSLVNSVLAKNIQYF.

At least ten counts were recorded for this clonotype. The chain uses TRBV24-1 and TRBJ1-1; possibly TRBD1 for D (5 bases). The CDR3 is 14 amino acids. Between the trimmed V and J ends, which lost 3 bases and 3 bases, there was a span of 10 bases. Germline V gene sequence: CDR1 KGHDR, CDR2 SFDVKD. CDR3 sequence (DNA): TGTGCCACCAGTGATGGGAGGGGACACACTGAAGCTTTCTTT. It codes for CATSDGRGHTEAFF.

There are many counts of this clonotype. V is TRBV5-1 and J is TRBJ2-5; TRBD1 agrees at 8 bases. The CDR3 sequence is 16 residues long. After removal of 4 bases from V and 0 bases from J, the junction contained 8 bases not matched to a gene. Germline V gives CDR1 SGHRS, CDR2 YFSETQ. This chain's CDR3 is CASSPGQGAYQETQYF. Here the CDR3 DNA reads TGCGCCAGCAGCCCAGGGCAGGGGGCGTACCAAGAGACCCAGTACTTC.

This clonotype has a count of ten or more. The chain is built from TRBV6-4 and TRBJ2-6; a possible D gene is TRBD2 (6 bases). This CDR3 contains 17 residues. The germline CDR1 and CDR2 sequences are MRHNA and SNTAGT. Deletions cut 7 bases from V and 0 bases from J, with 16 bases between. The DNA of the CDR3 is TGTGCCAGCACCCACCCAGCGGGCTACTCTGGGGCCAACGTCCTGACTTTC. This codes for CASTHPAGYSGANVLTF.

The chain links TRBV24-1 to TRBJ1-6; 8 bases line up with TRBD1. Germline V gene lookup returns CDR1 KGHDR and CDR2 SFDVKD. After removal of 6 bases from V and 5 bases from J, the junction contained 11 bases not matched to a gene. This CDR3 has 17 amino acids. The CDR3 bases are TGTGCCACCAGTAGCAGGGGGCGCGAGATCGATAATTCACCCCTCCACTTT. It codes for CATSSRGREIDNSPLHF.

This clonotype has a count of ten or more. V usage is TRBV28 and J usage is TRBJ1-2; D is unclear. This CDR3 is built from 11 residues. Germline lookup yields CDR1 MDHEN and CDR2 SYDVKM. V shed 10 bases and J shed 2 bases, with 8 bases lying between them. The DNA for the CDR3 is TGTGCCACCCTAGGGAACTATGGCTACACCTTC. This gives the protein CATLGNYGYTF.

About this clonotype: One junction end disagrees with the germline gene, perhaps due to a read error. The chain links TRBV7-2 to TRBJ2-5; the D gene could be TRBD1 or TRBD2 (5 bases each). Germline V gene lookup returns CDR1 SGHTA and CDR2 FQGNSA. This CDR3 contains 13 residues. The CDR3 coding sequence is TGTGCCAGCAGCTTCGAGAGGGGAGAGATCCAGTACTTC. Translating gives CASSFERGEIQYF.

The chain joins TRBV12-3 or TRBV12-4 to TRBJ2-2; 7 nucleotides match TRBD2. V lost 3 bases to trimming and J lost 6 bases; unmatched junction nucleotides: 7. The CDR3 is 15 residues long. CDR3 sequence: CASSFTGLGAGELFF. CDR3 DNA: TGTGCCAGCAGTTTTACCGGACTAGGGGCCGGGGAGCTGTTTTTT.

This clonotype showed up many times. The gene calls are TRBV20-1 and TRBJ1-5, with a possible D match to TRBD1 (6 bases). The V gene lost 0 bases and the J gene lost 4 bases, with 19 bases spanning the gap. The germline CDR1 and CDR2 sequences are DFQATT and SNEGSKA (reference sequence). This CDR3 contains 17 residues. CDR3 DNA sequence: TGCAGTGCTAGAGATTCAGGGGCCGAGTCCCTTAATCAGCCCCAGCATTTT. Encoded protein: CSARDSGAESLNQPQHF.

This clonotype was recorded at least ten times. The gene calls are TRBV20-1 and TRBJ1-1; perhaps TRBD1 as D (6 bases). V dropped 0 bases and J dropped 5 bases, with 13 bases sitting between them. Germline CDR1 reads DFQATT; CDR2 reads SNEGSKA (reference sequence). The CDR3 is 14 residues long. Written as DNA, the CDR3 is TGCAGTGCTAGAGAGGAGAACAGGGCTACTGAAGCTTTCTTT. This codes for CSAREENRATEAFF.

The CDR3 DNA is TGTGCCAGCAGTGGGACAGGGCTCGGCTACACCTTC. Its protein product is CASSGTGLGYTF. The rearrangement joins TRBV2 to TRBJ1-2; 8 bases line up with TRBD1. With 4 bases clipped from V and 8 bases from J, the junction kept 3 bases outside the gene matches. The V gene's germline CDR1 is SNHLY and CDR2 FYNNEI. The CDR3 has 12 amino acids.

At least ten counts were recorded for this clonotype. The rearrangement joins TRBV7-2 to TRBJ1-2, with D perhaps TRBD1 (5 bases). Germline lookup yields CDR1 SGHTA and CDR2 FQGNSA. The CDR3 spans 13 residues. Trimming shortened V by 1 base and J by 7 bases, and 10 bases separated the two germline ends. The chain's CDR3 is CASSLEGTSGYTF. The CDR3 nucleotides are TGTGCCAGCAGCTTAGAGGGGACGAGTGGCTACACCTTC.